This record covers a single T cell receptor (beta chain). Its antigen is not identified. Both 60 Vbeta primers and 13 Jbeta primers went into the PCR. Assay used: immunoSEQ multiplex PCR; TCRdb lists only in-frame clones, some missing. The sample yields about 240,000 clones, 80% to 85% seen once. The CDR3 spans 15 residues. The V gene end was trimmed by 4 bases and the J gene end by 3 bases; junction bases not matched to a gene: 7. Germline CDR1 is SEHNR and CDR2 is FQNEAQ (reference sequence). This record comes from a study of cytomegalovirus exposure and HLA in healthy donors. Study-wide findings and caveats: It was only CMV serostatus that was available as immune exposure information. Excluded were some V segments that proved indistinguishable, including TRBV6-2 and TRBV6-3.

The donors comprised healthy bone marrow donors. The TCR sequence derives from a woman aged 55 to 70 in good health and CMV-seropositive. V gene TRBV7-9 combines with J gene TRBJ1-1; 8 bases are shared with TRBD1. The sequencing sample was made of PBMCs. The CDR3 sequence is CASSSRQGWDTEAFF. The CDR3 bases are TGTGCCAGCAGCTCTCGACAGGGGTGGGACACTGAAGCTTTCTTT.